The 20 T cell receptor beta chains in this list originate from one sample, sequenced in a study of cytomegalovirus exposure and HLA in healthy donors (TCRdb year 2017). Libraries were made using the immunoSEQ multiplex PCR assay. A mixture of 60 forward primers for TCR Vbeta segments and 13 reverse primers for TCR Jbeta segments was used in the multiplex PCR. TCRdb obtained this table from immuneACCESS and retained in-frame rearrangements with V and J assigned. These tables miss some clones; where compared with another copy, unresolved V genes account for less than half of the shortfall, and the remainder is unexplained. The table kept for this sample lists about 64,000 clones. The ten largest clones represent 3.6% of the sample. Sequenced sample: PBMCs. These receptors all stem from a woman aged 18-29 years in good health and CMV-seronegative.

For the CDR3, the DNA is TGTGCCAGCAGCTTAGCGGGACAGGAGGATGGCTACACCTTC. Protein product: CASSLAGQEDGYTF. The gene calls are TRBV7-8 and TRBJ1-2, with 8 bases aligning to TRBD1. V was pared by 0 bases and J by 6 bases, with 3 bases of the junction left unmatched. The CDR3 contains 14 residues. Germline lookup yields CDR1 SGHVS and CDR2 FQNEAQ.

The rearrangement links TRBV6-1 to TRBJ2-2, with 13 bases identical to TRBD2. CDR3 length equals 15 residues. Germline CDR1 reads MNHNS; CDR2 reads SASEGT. V shed 7 bases, J shed 3 bases, and the junction held 2 bases outside the gene matches. As DNA, the CDR3 is TGTGCCAGCACCGGACTAGCGGGAGACACCGGGGAGCTGTTTTTT. Residues: CASTGLAGDTGELFF.

The V gene is TRBV19, the J gene TRBJ1-4; a possible D gene is TRBD1 (6 bases). Germline CDR1 reads LNHDA; CDR2 reads SQIVND (reference sequence). The CDR3 extends over 15 amino acids. Trimming cost V 3 bases and J 7 bases, with 15 bases left between them. The CDR3 is CASSMGSRGSEKLFF. CDR3 DNA: TGTGCCAGTAGTATGGGGTCCAGGGGAAGTGAAAAACTGTTTTTT.

The chain has TRBV4-1 and TRBJ2-1, with 16 nucleotides matching TRBD2. Trimming at V came to 0 bases and at J to 8 bases, leaving 1 base not matched to a gene. The CDR3 consists of 16 residues. The V gene's germline CDR1 is MGHRA and CDR2 YSYEKL. This chain's CDR3 is CASSQDGTSGGDEQFF. CDR3 in DNA: TGCGCCAGCAGCCAAGATGGGACTAGCGGGGGGGATGAGCAGTTCTTC.

The chain recombines TRBV5-4 with TRBJ2-1; 15 nucleotides match TRBD2. The germline CDR1 and CDR2 sequences are SGHNT and YYREEE (reference sequence). The ends lost 4 bases at V and 6 bases at J; junction bases unmatched: 5. CDR3 length: 16 residues. Here the CDR3 reads CASSPGLAGGFNEQFF. CDR3 nucleotides: TGTGCCAGCAGCCCGGGACTAGCGGGAGGCTTCAATGAGCAGTTCTTC.

The V and J genes are TRBV27 and TRBJ2-7, with D tentatively TRBD1 (5 bases). Trimming shortened V by 2 bases and J by 4 bases, and 15 bases separated the two germline ends. CDR1 MNHEY and CDR2 SMNVEV come from the germline V gene (reference sequence). This CDR3 comprises 15 residues. The DNA for the CDR3 is TGTGCCAGCAGTTTAACTCAGGGTGGTGTGTACGAGCAGTACTTC. Its protein product is CASSLTQGGVYEQYF.

The chain recombines TRBV2 with TRBJ1-1; TRBD1 matches at 7 bases. Trimming cost V 7 bases and J 1 base; bases outside gene matches: 3. Looked up from germline, CDR1 is SNHLY and CDR2 is FYNNEI. CDR3 length equals 13 residues. For the CDR3, the DNA is TGTGCCAGCAACCGGGACAGGAACACTGAAGCTTTCTTT. This gives the protein CASNRDRNTEAFF.

Here the CDR3 DNA reads TGTGCCAGCAGCCCTAGGACTAGCGGGGAGCAAGAGACCCAGTACTTC. Protein sequence: CASSPRTSGEQETQYF. The V gene is TRBV5-4, the J gene TRBJ2-5; 12 bases match TRBD2. After removal of 4 bases from V and 2 bases from J, the junction contained 6 bases not matched to a gene. This CDR3 has 16 amino acids. Germline V gene sequence: CDR1 SGHNT, CDR2 YYREEE (reference sequence).

This rearrangement joins TRBV2 to TRBJ2-3, with D hard to call. The V and J ends lost 3 bases and 4 bases respectively, with 11 bases between them. Germline V gene sequence: CDR1 SNHLY, CDR2 FYNNEI. The CDR3 consists of 14 residues. CDR3 region: CASSDSGDADTQYF. DNA for the CDR3: TGTGCCAGCAGTGACAGTGGAGATGCAGATACGCAGTATTTT.

J is TRBJ2-7 and V is TRBV19; D is perhaps TRBD2 (6 bases). The V end was cut by 7 bases, the J end by 3 bases, with 22 bases between. Germline assignment: CDR1 LNHDA and CDR2 SQIVND (reference sequence). This CDR3 has 16 amino acids. DNA for the CDR3: TGTGCCAGTACCCCCGACGCCCGGGACTGGGGCTACGAGCAGTACTTC. Its translation is CASTPDARDWGYEQYF.

The rearrangement links TRBV6-1 to TRBJ2-1; the D gene is possibly TRBD1 (5 bases). The CDR3 totals 13 residues. The V gene's germline CDR1 is MNHNS and CDR2 SASEGT. Between the trimmed V and J ends, which lost 7 bases and 10 bases, there was a span of 17 bases. CDR3: CASNDPPGYEQFF. CDR3 nucleotides: TGTGCCAGCAACGACCCTCCAGGGTACGAGCAGTTCTTC.

This clone registers large (0.1 to 1%) by frequency. The chain couples TRBV10-3 to TRBJ1-1; the match to TRBD1 covers 9 bases. Germline-derived CDR1 and CDR2 are ENHRY and SYGVKD. The CDR3 length is 15 residues. With 5 bases clipped from V and 3 bases from J, the junction kept 7 bases outside the gene matches. CDR3 loop: CAISKSGQGYTEAFF. The DNA for the CDR3 is TGTGCCATCAGTAAATCTGGACAGGGGTACACTGAAGCTTTCTTT.

This chain links TRBV28 with TRBJ1-1; 11 bases map to TRBD1. The CDR3 sequence is 13 residues long. Germline loops: CDR1 MDHEN, CDR2 SYDVKM. J gave up 10 bases and V 6 bases, and 7 bases lay outside the gene matches. The CDR3 nucleotides read TGTGCCAGCAGGGGGACAGGGGGTATCATAGCTTTCTTT. Translation: CASRGTGGIIAFF. Full variable domain (outside the CDR3, taken from reference TRBV28 and TRBJ1-1): DVKVTQSSRYLVKRTGEKVFLECVQDMDHENMFWYRQDPGLGLRLIYFSYDVKMKEKGDIPEGYSVSREKKERFSLILESASTNQTSMYLCASRGTGGIIAFFGQGTRLTVV.

This clone counts as medium-sized by frequency. The CDR3 region is CAISKSGQGDTEAFF. In DNA, the CDR3 is TGTGCCATCAGTAAATCTGGACAGGGGGACACTGAAGCTTTCTTT. The chain joins TRBV10-3 to TRBJ1-1, with TRBD1 matching 10 bases. Germline V gene sequence: CDR1 ENHRY, CDR2 SYGVKD. The CDR3 length is 15 residues. V trimming: 5 bases; J trimming: 3 bases; junction bases outside the gene matches: 6.

V gene TRBV6-1 combines with J gene TRBJ2-3; D unresolved. The CDR3 covers 14 residues. CDR1 is MNHNS and CDR2 is SASEGT in the germline V gene. Between the trimmed V and J ends, which lost 4 bases and 4 bases, there was a span of 12 bases. CDR3 in amino acids: CASSAVLSADTQYF. Written as DNA, the CDR3 is TGTGCCAGCAGTGCAGTTCTAAGCGCAGATACGCAGTATTTT.

V and J are TRBV7-3 and TRBJ2-7, with D perhaps TRBD1 (6 bases). Germline CDR1 is SGHTA and CDR2 is FQGTGA. The CDR3 length is 15 residues. V was cut by 5 bases and J by 2 bases, with 16 bases left in between. For the CDR3, the DNA is TGTGCCAGCAGCCGTCTAATAACAGGGACCTACGAGCAGTACTTC. As protein: CASSRLITGTYEQYF.

CDR3 sequence: CASSEYVGRWYNEQFF. Here the CDR3 DNA reads TGTGCCAGCAGTGAATACGTCGGGAGGTGGTACAATGAGCAGTTCTTC. The V call is TRBV2, the J call TRBJ2-1, with 7 bases lining up with TRBD2. Germline V gives CDR1 SNHLY, CDR2 FYNNEI. The CDR3 loop spans 16 amino acids. V lost 2 bases, J lost 4 bases, and 8 bases stayed unmatched.

This sequence joins TRBV28 and TRBJ1-1; 7 bases match TRBD1. Trimming removed 6 bases from V and 7 bases from J; junction bases left unmatched: 14. The length of the CDR3 is 15 residues. Germline loops: CDR1 MDHEN, CDR2 SYDVKM. In DNA form, the CDR3 reads TGTGCCAGCAGCACCCCACAGGGGACGGCCGATGAAGCTTTCTTT. Translated: CASSTPQGTADEAFF.

The gene calls are TRBV30 and TRBJ2-3; 9 bases agree with TRBD2. The CDR3 length is 15 residues. The germline V gene has CDR1 GTSNPN and CDR2 SVGIG (reference sequence). Trimming at V came to 0 bases and at J to 3 bases, leaving 4 bases not matched to a gene. The CDR3 sequence is CAWSVLAGPTDTQYF. The CDR3 DNA follows: TGTGCCTGGAGTGTTCTAGCGGGACCAACAGATACGCAGTATTTT.

CDR3 region: CASSPTGIYGYTF. Here the CDR3 DNA reads TGTGCCAGCTCACCCACAGGGATCTATGGCTACACCTTC. The chain recombines TRBV18 with TRBJ1-2, with D possibly matching TRBD1 (6 bases). Deletions cut 3 bases from V and 4 bases from J, with 9 bases between. Germline V CDR1 and CDR2: KGHSH, LQKENI. The CDR3 sequence is 13 residues long.